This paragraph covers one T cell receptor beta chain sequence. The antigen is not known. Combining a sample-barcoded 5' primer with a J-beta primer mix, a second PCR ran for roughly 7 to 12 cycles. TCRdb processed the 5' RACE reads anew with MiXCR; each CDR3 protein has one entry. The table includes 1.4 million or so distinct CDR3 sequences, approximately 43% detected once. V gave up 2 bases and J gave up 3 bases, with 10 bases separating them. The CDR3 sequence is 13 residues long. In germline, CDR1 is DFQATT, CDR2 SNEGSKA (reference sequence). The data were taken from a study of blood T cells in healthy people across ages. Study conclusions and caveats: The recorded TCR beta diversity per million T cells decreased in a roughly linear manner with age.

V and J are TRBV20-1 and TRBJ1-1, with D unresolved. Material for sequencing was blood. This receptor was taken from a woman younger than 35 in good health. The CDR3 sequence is CSARSVVDTEAFF. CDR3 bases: TGCAGTGCTAGATCAGTCGTGGACACTGAAGCTTTCTTT.